The 19 T cell receptor beta chains in this list originate from one sample, sequenced in a study of blood T cell repertoires in COVID-19. Method: immunoSEQ multiplex PCR; TCRdb's copy keeps in-frame clones and lacks some. The data hold approximately 44,000 clones, with 70% to 90% observed a single time. Input material: peripheral blood. The receptors derive from a man between 60 and 70 years old with acute or convalescent COVID-19.

This clone is a singleton in its sample. V gene TRBV6-5 combines with J gene TRBJ2-5, with D hard to call. The length of the CDR3 is 14 residues. CDR1 and CDR2 from the germline V gene are MNHEY and SVGAGI. V lost 0 bases to trimming and J lost 1 base, with 6 bases between them. The CDR3 sequence is CASSYSAAQETQYF. The CDR3 DNA is TGTGCCAGCAGTTACTCCGCGGCCCAAGAGACCCAGTACTTC.

The V call is TRBV18, the J call TRBJ2-7, with 8 bases that match TRBD1. Trimming cost V 3 bases and J 6 bases; bases outside gene matches: 7. The CDR3 loop spans 14 amino acids. CDR1 and CDR2 from the germline V gene are KGHSH and LQKENI. The CDR3: CASSPSVTGVEQYF. The CDR3 DNA reads TGTGCCAGCTCACCGTCCGTGACAGGGGTCGAGCAGTACTTC.

The chain is built from TRBV5-8 and TRBJ2-3; no reliable D call. Trimming took off 4 bases at V and 6 bases at J, with 18 bases between the two ends. Looked up from germline, CDR1 is SGHTS and CDR2 is YDEGEE. CDR3 length: 15 residues. CDR3 nucleotide sequence: TGTGCCAGCAGCCCTGCTACGCCCTTCACGGATACGCAGTATTTT. Amino acid sequence: CASSPATPFTDTQYF.

The chain recombines TRBV21-1 with TRBJ1-3. TRBV21-1 is termed a pseudogene. The CDR3 runs 18 residues. In nucleotides, the CDR3 is TGTGCCAGCAGCAAAGCGTTTTGTCCGCCTGACTTTTCGAGCACCATATATTTT. Amino acids: CASSKAFCPPDFSSTIYF.

This chain joins TRBV13 and TRBJ2-7, with TRBD1 identical over 8 bases. CDR1 is PRHDT, CDR2 FYEKMQ, per germline (reference sequence). The ends lost 5 bases at V and 3 bases at J; junction bases unmatched: 6. This CDR3 has 14 residues. CDR3 sequence reads: CASSHRGLRYEQYF. CDR3 bases: TGTGCCAGCAGCCACAGGGGGTTACGCTACGAGCAGTACTTC. The entire variable domain, with the rest obtained from reference TRBV13 and TRBJ2-7, is as follows: AAGVIQSPRHLIKEKRETATLKCYPIPRHDTVYWYQQGPGQDPQFLISFYEKMQSDKGSIPDRFSAQQFSDYHSELNMSSLELGDSALYFCASSHRGLRYEQYFGPGTRLTVT.

CDR3 in DNA: TGTGCCAGTAGTATTAGACAGAACACTGAAGCTTTCTTT. Its translation: CASSIRQNTEAFF. V usage is TRBV19 and J usage is TRBJ1-1, with D uncertain. This CDR3 comprises 13 residues. The V end was cut by 3 bases, the J end by 1 base, with 6 bases between. CDR1 is LNHDA and CDR2 is SQIVND in the germline V gene (reference sequence).

This clone was recorded once. This chain connects TRBV19 to TRBJ1-3; D possibly corresponds to TRBD1 (6 bases). The CDR3 length is 14 residues. Germline-derived CDR1 and CDR2 are LNHDA and SQIVND (reference sequence). Trimming stripped 7 bases from V and 4 bases from J, with 14 bases between. The CDR3 is CASTNRAAGNTIYF. For the CDR3, the DNA is TGTGCCAGTACAAACAGGGCCGCGGGAAACACCATATATTTT.

This clone was counted only a few times. The gene calls are TRBV4-3 and TRBJ2-7, with D perhaps matching TRBD2 (6 bases). Between the trimmed V and J ends, which lost 0 bases and 2 bases, there was a span of 8 bases. This CDR3 is built from 14 residues. Germline V gene lookup returns CDR1 LGHNA and CDR2 YSLEER. CDR3 residues: CASSQDGGTYEQYF. Written as DNA, the CDR3 is TGCGCCAGCAGCCAAGATGGCGGGACCTACGAGCAGTACTTC.

The chain carries TRBV10-3 and TRBJ2-6, with a tentative D call TRBD1 (5 bases). Trimming left V 6 bases short and J 0 bases short, with 15 bases between. The germline CDR1 and CDR2 sequences are ENHRY and SYGVKD. CDR3 length: 17 amino acids. In DNA, the CDR3 is TGTGCCATCAGGGAGCTAGGGGTTAGCTCTGGGGCCAACGTCCTGACTTTC. Translating gives CAIRELGVSSGANVLTF.

V and J are TRBV5-1 and TRBJ1-1; D uncertain. The germline V gene encodes CDR1 SGHRS and CDR2 YFSETQ. The CDR3 totals 17 residues. Trimming cost V 3 bases and J 1 base, with 19 bases left between them. As DNA, the CDR3 is TGCGCCAGCAGCTCGCCCCCGACGGACCGGGGGAACACTGAAGCTTTCTTT. Its translation: CASSSPPTDRGNTEAFF.

The J gene is TRBJ1-1, the V gene TRBV4-3; tentatively, D is TRBD1 (6 bases). V gave up 0 bases and J gave up 4 bases, with 12 bases separating them. The CDR3 spans 15 residues. Germline lookup yields CDR1 LGHNA and CDR2 YSLEER. CDR3: CASSQDFVGGTEAFF. The CDR3 DNA follows: TGCGCCAGCAGCCAAGATTTTGTAGGGGGCACTGAAGCTTTCTTT.

CDR3 region: CASSRPGQDLNYGYTF. CDR3 bases: TGTGCCAGCTCACGCCCGGGACAGGATCTTAACTATGGCTACACCTTC. The chain recombines TRBV18 with TRBJ1-2, with TRBD1 matching over 8 bases. V lost 4 bases, J lost 1 base, and 8 bases stayed unmatched. Per the germline V gene, CDR1 is KGHSH and CDR2 is LQKENI. The CDR3 extends over 16 amino acids.

The chain uses TRBV12-5 and TRBJ1-2; D may be TRBD1 (5 bases). Germline values: CDR1 LGHNT, CDR2 FRNRAP. With 2 bases removed from V and 6 bases from J, the gap between germline ends came to 16 bases. CDR3 length: 15 amino acids. The CDR3 DNA sequence: TGTGCTAGTGGTTTGCCACCATCGCGGGGGGATGGCTACACCTTC. This codes for CASGLPPSRGDGYTF. The whole variable domain, filled in from reference TRBV12-5 and TRBJ1-2, reads DARVTQTPRHKVTEMGQEVTMRCQPILGHNTVFWYRQTMMQGLELLAYFRNRAPLDDSGMPKDRFSAEMPDATLATLKIQPSEPRDSAVYFCASGLPPSRGDGYTFGSGTRLTVV.

The chain is built from TRBV11-2 and TRBJ1-2; the match to TRBD1 covers 9 bases. V was clipped by 6 bases and J by 4 bases; unmatched bases: 12. Germline V gene sequence: CDR1 SGHAT, CDR2 FQNNGV. The CDR3 has 16 amino acids. The CDR3 is CASRLPSTGGIYGYTF. In DNA form, the CDR3 reads TGTGCCAGCAGGCTCCCGTCGACAGGGGGAATCTATGGCTACACCTTC.

The V call is TRBV13, the J call TRBJ2-5; D might be TRBD2 (7 bases). CDR3 size: 15 residues. Per the germline V gene, CDR1 is PRHDT and CDR2 is FYEKMQ (reference sequence). V lost 1 base and J 5 bases, leaving 14 bases between the germline ends. CDR3 bases: TGTGCCAGCAGCTTAGTCCCGGGGGGCCCTGAGACCCAGTACTTC. Translation gives CASSLVPGGPETQYF.

The V call is TRBV5-4, the J call TRBJ1-4, with unresolved D. The CDR3 covers 14 residues. Germline values: CDR1 SGHNT, CDR2 YYREEE (reference sequence). V shed 0 bases and J shed 0 bases, with 3 bases lying between them. The CDR3 loop reads CASSLAATNEKLFF. The CDR3 DNA reads TGTGCCAGCAGCTTGGCTGCAACTAATGAAAAACTGTTTTTT.

DNA of the CDR3: TGTGCCAGCAGTTTAGACCGGTACACTGAAGCTTTCTTT. This codes for CASSLDRYTEAFF. The chain uses TRBV12-3 or TRBV12-4 and TRBJ1-1, with D hard to call. Trimming cost V 1 base and J 3 bases, with 6 bases left between them. CDR3 length: 13 residues.

This rearrangement joins TRBV4-3 to TRBJ1-1; D is uncertain. V dropped 5 bases and J dropped 0 bases, with 7 bases sitting between them. Germline V CDR1 and CDR2: LGHNA, YSLEER. There are 13 residues in the CDR3. The CDR3 reads CASSGEMNTEAFF. CDR3 bases: TGCGCCAGCAGCGGGGAGATGAACACTGAAGCTTTCTTT.

The V and J genes are TRBV28 and TRBJ2-1, with a weak D call TRBD2 (6 bases). CDR3 length equals 17 residues. V lost 8 bases and J lost 1, with 21 bases in between. Germline lookup yields CDR1 MDHEN and CDR2 SYDVKM. Written as DNA, the CDR3 is TGTGCCAGCTCGCTGGGGAAGGGAGGAGTGTCCTACAATGAGCAGTTCTTC. Translation: CASSLGKGGVSYNEQFF. Full variable domain (remainder filled in from reference TRBV28 and TRBJ2-1): DVKVTQSSRYLVKRTGEKVFLECVQDMDHENMFWYRQDPGLGLRLIYFSYDVKMKEKGDIPEGYSVSREKKERFSLILESASTNQTSMYLCASSLGKGGVSYNEQFFGPGTRLTVL.